The clone carrying this T cell receptor beta chain was seen only a few times. TCRdb analysed the 5' RACE reads with MiXCR anew, one entry per CDR3 protein. The table records 100,000 to 130,000 distinct CDR3 sequences, around 15% of them present only once. The sample originates from a study of T-cell memory formation after mild COVID-19. V trimming: 3 bases; J trimming: 6 bases; junction bases outside the gene matches: 7. Germline-derived CDR1 and CDR2 are SGHRS and YFSETQ. The CDR3 is 15 amino acids. The clonotype comes from a man between 18 and 29 years old who had mild COVID-19 (a few samples of this study predate the infection). Cell type and time point are not known. Specimen: PBMCs or a T cell subset sorted from them (not recorded which). This rearrangement joins TRBV5-1 to TRBJ2-2; 8 bases agree with TRBD1. The CDR3 bases are TGCGCCAGCAGCTACATACAGGGGGATGCCGGGGAGCTGTTTTTT. This encodes CASSYIQGDAGELFF.